Below are 25 T cell receptor beta chains sequenced from a single sample in a study of beta chain features in type 1 diabetes. Expressed TCRB transcripts were sequenced because the isolated RNA had all been reverse transcribed beforehand. The data were produced by immunoSEQ multiplex PCR, yet TCRdb's version contains in-frame clones alone and is incomplete. This table has around 500,000 clones, 10% to 12% appearing once. The sequencing sample was made of naive CD4+ T cells from blood. The receptors derive from a woman under 30 in good health.

V gene TRBV5-4 combines with J gene TRBJ1-6, with 9 bases matching TRBD1. Germline V gene data show CDR1 as SGHNT and CDR2 as YYREEE (reference sequence). This CDR3 spans 14 amino acids. The V and J ends lost 4 bases and 9 bases, in that order; junction bases with no gene match: 5. In nucleotides, the CDR3 is TGTGCCAGCAGCCCGGGACAGGGCCCTTCACCCCTCCACTTT. This sequence encodes CASSPGQGPSPLHF.

This clone was seen a few times. The chain uses TRBV23-1 and TRBJ2-7; 9 positions match TRBD1. TRBV23-1 is assigned to the ORF class and has an uncertain function. The CDR3 is 17 amino acids. Trimming cost V 3 bases and J 7 bases; bases outside gene matches: 16. Here the CDR3 DNA reads TGCGCCAGCAGTCACGCCGGGACAGGGACGGTGGCGTTTGAGCAGTACTTC. This encodes CASSHAGTGTVAFEQYF.

This clone was detected only a few times. The chain recombines TRBV14 with TRBJ2-5; 8 positions agree with TRBD2. J was trimmed by 5 bases and V by 0 bases; bases with no gene match: 14. Germline lookup yields CDR1 SGHDN and CDR2 FVKESK. This CDR3 is 18 amino acids long. CDR3 coding DNA: TGTGCCAGCAGCCAAGATCGGATCGGGAGGGCCGTGTGGGAGACCCAGTACTTC. Protein sequence: CASSQDRIGRAVWETQYF.

This clone showed up just a few times. The chain recombines TRBV11-3 with TRBJ2-7; D unclear. In germline, CDR1 is SGHNT, CDR2 YENEEA. CDR3 length: 15 residues. V was clipped by 0 bases and J by 10 bases, with 19 bases between them. The CDR3 nucleotides are TGTGCCAGCAGCTTAGATTTGGTCCGGCAGGCCGCACAGTACTTC. Translated, it gives CASSLDLVRQAAQYF.

This clone has a count of ten or more. The chain is built from TRBV14 and TRBJ2-1, with a possible D match to TRBD2 (5 bases). V shed 1 base and J shed 15 bases, with 16 bases lying between them. The CDR3 runs 13 residues. Per the germline V gene, CDR1 is SGHDN and CDR2 is FVKESK. CDR3 in amino acids: CASSQVGHGKWFF. The DNA of the CDR3 is TGTGCCAGCAGCCAAGTAGGCCACGGGAAATGGTTCTTC.

This clone was picked up a small number of times. The chain uses TRBV5-4 and TRBJ2-3; 11 bases are a match to TRBD2. Per the germline V gene, CDR1 is SGHNT and CDR2 is YYREEE (reference sequence). The V and J ends lost 3 bases and 5 bases, in that order; junction bases with no gene match: 5. The CDR3 consists of 15 residues. The CDR3 region is CASSWGGTSGDTQYF. The CDR3 DNA follows: TGTGCCAGCAGCTGGGGCGGGACTAGCGGAGATACGCAGTATTTT.

This chain links TRBV29-1 with TRBJ1-1; TRBD1 might be the D (6 bases). Trimming removed 7 bases at V and 4 bases at J, with 16 bases between. CDR3 length: 13 residues. Germline values: CDR1 SQVTM, CDR2 ANQGSEA. CDR3 sequence: CSAARPGATEAFF. In DNA, the CDR3 is TGCAGCGCGGCGAGGCCAGGGGCCACTGAAGCTTTCTTT.

This chain joins TRBV28 and TRBJ1-6; D may be TRBD1 (5 bases). Germline CDR1 and CDR2: MDHEN and SYDVKM. V was pared by 2 bases and J by 9 bases, with 17 bases between. The CDR3 is 16 residues long. The DNA of the CDR3 is TGTGCCAGCAGTTTAGGGACCGGGACCGTAAGTTCACCCCTCCACTTT. Translated, it gives CASSLGTGTVSSPLHF.

The chain links TRBV2 to TRBJ1-1; maybe TRBD1 (6 bases). The ends were cut back, 4 bases at V and 5 bases at J, with 14 bases in the middle. This CDR3 region has 14 residues. The germline V gene has CDR1 SNHLY and CDR2 FYNNEI. The DNA for the CDR3 is TGTGCCAGCAGTGTAACAGGGCAAACAACTGAAGCTTTCTTT. This translates into CASSVTGQTTEAFF. Full variable domain (rest looked up from reference TRBV2 and TRBJ1-1): EPEVTQTPSHQVTQMGQEVILRCVPISNHLYFYWYRQILGQKVEFLVSFYNNEISEKSEIFDDQFSVERPDGSNFTLKIRSTKLEDSAMYFCASSVTGQTTEAFFGQGTRLTVV.

The rearrangement links TRBV6-6 to TRBJ2-7; 9 nucleotides align to TRBD1. Germline assignment: CDR1 MNHNY and CDR2 SVGAGI (reference sequence). Unmatched junction bases numbered 6, after V lost 2 bases and J lost 1 base. The CDR3 consists of 16 residues. As DNA, the CDR3 is TGTGCCAGCAGTTACCCTTTGGGGACAGGGTCCTACGAGCAGTACTTC. Protein product: CASSYPLGTGSYEQYF.

This clone was detected only a few times. The chain links TRBV9 to TRBJ2-3, with TRBD2 as a possible D gene (6 bases). Between the trimmed V and J ends, which lost 0 bases and 1 base, there was a span of 15 bases. This CDR3 spans 17 amino acids. The germline V gene encodes CDR1 SGDLS and CDR2 YYNGEE. The CDR3 reads CASSVAPSGWGTDTQYF. The CDR3 coding sequence is TGTGCCAGCAGCGTAGCTCCCAGCGGGTGGGGCACAGATACGCAGTATTTT.

A few counts support this clone. V is TRBV29-1 and J is TRBJ2-3, with D maybe TRBD1 (6 bases). CDR3 length equals 14 residues. The V end lost 4 bases, the J end lost 0 bases, and 11 bases lay between the germline ends. CDR1 is SQVTM, CDR2 ANQGSEA, per germline. The CDR3 coding sequence is TGCAGCGTTGTAGCAGGGGCTAGCACAGATACGCAGTATTTT. It encodes CSVVAGASTDTQYF.

This clone has only a few counts. This chain uses TRBV9 with TRBJ2-1; D may correspond to TRBD1 or TRBD2 (6 bases each). Between the trimmed V and J ends, which lost 3 bases and 8 bases, there was a span of 18 bases. CDR3 length equals 15 residues. CDR1 is SGDLS and CDR2 is YYNGEE in the germline V gene. DNA of the CDR3: TGTGCCAGCAGCGAGGCCCTTGGGGGGCTCGATGAGCAGTTCTTC. It is translated as CASSEALGGLDEQFF. Using reference TRBV9 and TRBJ2-1 for the parts outside the CDR3, the full variable domain is DSGVTQTPKHLITATGQRVTLRCSPRSGDLSVYWYQQSLDQGLQFLIQYYNGEERAKGNILERFSAQQFPDLHSELNLSSLELGDSALYFCASSEALGGLDEQFFGPGTRLTVL.

Ten or more counts support this clone. This rearrangement joins TRBV21-1 to TRBJ2-1. TRBV21-1 has pseudogene status. This CDR3 comprises 12 residues. The DNA for the CDR3 is TGTGCCAGCAGCAAGACGGTCAATGAGCAGTTCTTC. Translated, it gives CASSKTVNEQFF.

This clone was observed a few times. This sequence joins TRBV29-1 and TRBJ2-3; 7 positions agree with TRBD2. J gave up 3 bases and V 1 base, and 10 bases lay outside the gene matches. CDR1 is SQVTM, CDR2 ANQGSEA, per germline. This CDR3 region has 16 residues. This CDR3 reads CSVEGGRRGGTDTQYF. DNA for the CDR3: TGCAGCGTTGAAGGGGGAAGGCGGGGAGGGACAGATACGCAGTATTTT.

This clone was recorded a few times. This chain links TRBV11-1 with TRBJ2-5; 11 bases map to TRBD2. Trimming cost V 5 bases and J 7 bases; bases outside gene matches: 12. The CDR3 sequence is 16 residues long. Germline CDR1 reads SGHAT; CDR2 reads FQDESV (reference sequence). CDR3 DNA sequence: TGTGCCAGCAGCCCTCCGACTAGCGGGGTCCTCCGGACCCAGTACTTC. Translation: CASSPPTSGVLRTQYF.

This chain uses TRBV4-3 with TRBJ2-3, with D possibly matching TRBD1 (5 bases). The V gene lost 5 bases and the J gene lost 0 bases, with 12 bases spanning the gap. The CDR3 runs 15 residues. Germline-derived CDR1 and CDR2 are LGHNA and YSLEER. The CDR3 region is CASSIQVISTDTQYF. CDR3 bases: TGCGCCAGCAGCATACAGGTTATTAGCACAGATACGCAGTATTTT.

V gene TRBV6-6 combines with J gene TRBJ2-7; D might be TRBD2 (6 bases). This CDR3 spans 14 amino acids. Trimming left V 6 bases short and J 1 base short, with 13 bases between. Per the germline V gene, CDR1 is MNHNY and CDR2 is SVGAGI (reference sequence). CDR3 region: CASSNRDSSYEQYF. CDR3 DNA: TGTGCCAGCAGCAACCGGGACTCGTCCTACGAGCAGTACTTC.

The sample holds a few counts of this clone. The chain couples TRBV1 to TRBJ2-1; the DNA was not compared with TRBD2, the D call given in the table. TRBV1 is a documented pseudogene. This CDR3 region has 14 residues. This CDR3 reads CTSHPGLATNEQFF. CDR3 nucleotides: TGCACCAGCCACCCGGGACTAGCGACCAATGAGCAGTTCTTC.

The V call is TRBV7-2, the J call TRBJ2-5; D gene uncertain. Germline CDR1 and CDR2: SGHTA and FQGNSA. The CDR3 extends over 11 amino acids. V shed 2 bases and J shed 7 bases, with 5 bases lying between them. This CDR3 is CASSLPLTQYF. CDR3 in DNA: TGTGCCAGCAGCTTACCGTTGACCCAGTACTTC.

A few counts support this clone. V usage is TRBV7-3 and J usage is TRBJ2-2; D unclear. V shed 1 base and J shed 8 bases, with 5 bases lying between them. Germline V lookup: CDR1 SGHTA, CDR2 FQGTGA. This CDR3 spans 12 amino acids. CDR3 in amino acids: CASSLRLGELFF. Here the CDR3 DNA reads TGTGCCAGCAGCTTAAGGCTTGGGGAGCTGTTTTTT. The full variable domain, in which reference TRBV7-3 and TRBJ2-2 provide the parts outside the CDR3, is GAGVSQTPSNKVTEKGKYVELRCDPISGHTALYWYRQSLGQGPEFLIYFQGTGAADDSGLPNDRFFAVRPEGSVSTLKIQRTERGDSAVYLCASSLRLGELFFGEGSRLTVL.

This clone was detected only a few times. The chain joins TRBV14 to TRBJ2-1, with D perhaps matching TRBD2 (5 bases). V lost 2 bases and J lost 7, with 12 bases in between. The CDR3 runs 14 residues. Germline V lookup: CDR1 SGHDN, CDR2 FVKESK. The DNA of the CDR3 is TGTGCCAGCAGCCAATTTCCCGGGGAAAATGAGCAGTTCTTC. It translates to CASSQFPGENEQFF.

The sample holds a few counts of this clone. This sequence joins TRBV6-1 and TRBJ1-6; no reliable D call. The CDR3 sequence is 16 residues long. V was pared by 3 bases and J by 1 base, with 10 bases between. Germline CDR1 reads MNHNS; CDR2 reads SASEGT. CDR3 DNA: TGTGCCAGCAGTGAGGAGGCTGCATCCTATAATTCACCCCTCCACTTT. Its protein product is CASSEEAASYNSPLHF.

This clone was found a few times. The chain carries TRBV4-3 and TRBJ2-7; D uncertain. V was trimmed by 1 base and J by 2 bases, leaving 9 bases between them. The germline gives CDR1 LGHNA, CDR2 YSLEER. The CDR3 runs 14 residues. The CDR3, as DNA: TGCGCCAGCAGCCAAGGAAATCAGGCCTACGAGCAGTACTTC. Its translation: CASSQGNQAYEQYF.

This chain uses TRBV2 with TRBJ1-1; D gene uncertain. The CDR3 contains 15 residues. Between the trimmed V and J ends, which lost 2 bases and 0 bases, there was a span of 10 bases. Germline lookup yields CDR1 SNHLY and CDR2 FYNNEI. The CDR3 sequence is CASSEYLALNTEAFF. The DNA of the CDR3 is TGTGCCAGCAGTGAATATCTGGCTTTGAACACTGAAGCTTTCTTT.